This TCR beta chain derives from a study of blood T cells in healthy people across ages. Looking at the study overall: With template switching, about one barcoded beta molecule was captured per two T cells. Study-level results: Diversity of TCR beta correlated strongly with naive T cell percentage.

Those donating, healthy Caucasian individuals from Russia, were aged 6 to 90. This clonotype has ten or more counts. Its antigen is as yet unknown. Since a much larger clone is just one base distant, this may be a read error. This CDR3 is built from 15 residues. V lost 5 bases and J lost 1, with 17 bases in between. Germline V gene sequence: CDR1 DFQATT, CDR2 SNEGSKA (reference sequence). Together with a sample-barcoded 5' primer, a J-beta primer mix was included in a second PCR lasting 7 to 11 cycles. TCRdb recomputed calls from the 5' RACE reads with MiXCR, one row per CDR3 protein. The sample consists of 630,000 or so distinct CDR3 sequences, roughly 30% of them appearing once.

The receptor's source is a woman older than 75 in good health. The J gene is TRBJ1-1, the V gene TRBV20-1, with a tentative D call TRBD1 (5 bases). Sequencing was performed on blood. CDR3 DNA: TGCAGTGCTGACATCTGGGGACGGCCGAACACTGAAGCTTTCTTT. It codes for CSADIWGRPNTEAFF.